This TCR beta chain came from a study of Ad26.COV2.S vaccination and SARS-CoV-2 variants. The treatment: over 15 received Ad26.COV2.S at low or high dose, single or two shots; roughly five received placebo; per-sample allocation not given. Samples came from day 63 after the first vaccine or placebo injection. Study-wide results and caveats: While placebo recipients had lower spike-specific TCR breadth, vaccine recipients had more.

CDR1 is LNHDA, CDR2 SQIVND, per germline (reference sequence). V gave up 6 bases and J gave up 7 bases; unmatched junction bases: 8. The CDR3 has 13 residues. Assay used: immunoSEQ multiplex PCR; TCRdb lists only in-frame clones, some missing. The data contain around 300,000 clones, around 89% of them singletons. Remarks on this clone: Antigen specificity is unknown.

This sample comprised peripheral blood, obtained in a trial of Ad26.COV2.S vaccine versus placebo. The chain recombines TRBV19 with TRBJ2-5; 7 bases align to TRBD1. This TCR derives from a person aged 18-65 years who received the Ad26.COV2.S COVID-19 vaccine or a placebo. The CDR3 DNA is TGTGCCAGTAGCCTTCGACAGGGAACGACCCAGTACTTC. Protein product: CASSLRQGTTQYF.